Below are 23 T cell receptor beta chains sequenced from a single sample in a study of T cell changes during pregnancy in multiple sclerosis. TCRdb keeps only in-frame clones here, not all; method: immunoSEQ multiplex PCR. Found here are about 13,000 clones, 90% of them singletons; the top ten hold roughly an eighth. The starting material was CD8+ T cells from peripheral blood mononuclear cells, obtained after pregnancy. These receptors were collected from a female donor in good health, enrolled as a control in a pregnancy study.

This chain's CDR3 is CASSLRGFSTDTQYF. In nucleotides, the CDR3 is TGTGCCAGCAGCTTGAGGGGCTTTAGCACAGATACGCAGTATTTT. The rearrangement uses TRBV5-5 and TRBJ2-3; a weak D match, TRBD1 (5 bases). V lost 1 base to trimming and J lost 0 bases, with 9 bases between them. The CDR3 sequence is 15 residues long. CDR1 and CDR2 from the germline V gene are SGHKS and YYEKEE (reference sequence).

This sequence joins TRBV29-1 and TRBJ1-4, with D perhaps TRBD1 (5 bases). Germline CDR1 reads SQVTM; CDR2 reads ANQGSEA. Trimming stripped 6 bases from V and 8 bases from J, with 10 bases between. This CDR3 region has 11 residues. DNA of the CDR3: TGCAGCGTATGGAGGGACGAAAAACTGTTTTTT. Amino acids: CSVWRDEKLFF.

The CDR3 protein is CASSFEGAGDTQYF. The CDR3 coding sequence is TGCGCCAGCAGCTTTGAGGGAGCGGGAGATACGCAGTATTTT. The chain has TRBV5-1 and TRBJ2-3, with D maybe TRBD2 (6 bases). Germline loops: CDR1 SGHRS, CDR2 YFSETQ. The V end lost 2 bases, the J end lost 5 bases, and 12 bases lay between the germline ends. The CDR3 is 14 residues long. The whole variable domain, filled in from reference TRBV5-1 and TRBJ2-3, reads KAGVTQTPRYLIKTRGQQVTLSCSPISGHRSVSWYQQTPGQGLQFLFEYFSETQRNKGNFPGRFSGRQFSNSRSEMNVSTLELGDSALYLCASSFEGAGDTQYFGPGTRLTVL.

CDR3 DNA sequence: TGTGCCAGCCAGGACAGGGAGGGCTACGAGCAGTACTTC. Protein: CASQDREGYEQYF. This chain joins TRBV6-1 and TRBJ2-7; maybe TRBD1 (8 bases). This CDR3 is 13 amino acids long. The ends were cut back, 8 bases at V and 3 bases at J, with 14 bases in the middle. In germline, CDR1 is MNHNS, CDR2 SASEGT.

The chain links TRBV7-9 to TRBJ2-7; D is ambiguous. Germline loops: CDR1 SEHNR, CDR2 FQNEAQ (reference sequence). V was shortened by 1 base and J by 2 bases, with 15 bases between the two germline ends. The CDR3 covers 16 residues. CDR3 DNA sequence: TGTGCCAGCAGCTTAGAGTATGGCCCCCGTCCCTACGAGCAGTACTTC. Translating it yields CASSLEYGPRPYEQYF.

This chain links TRBV18 with TRBJ1-2; D is unresolved. Germline CDR1 reads KGHSH; CDR2 reads LQKENI. The V end lost 3 bases, the J end lost 4 bases, and 9 bases lay between the germline ends. The CDR3 has 13 residues. CDR3 sequence reads: CASSPYYTYGYTF. The CDR3, as DNA: TGTGCCAGCTCACCGTATTACACCTATGGCTACACCTTC.

V gene TRBV7-8 combines with J gene TRBJ2-7; perhaps TRBD1 as D (5 bases). The CDR3 covers 14 residues. CDR1 and CDR2 (germline): SGHVS, FQNEAQ. With 1 base removed from V and 0 bases from J, the gap between germline ends came to 7 bases. CDR3 DNA sequence: TGTGCCAGCAGCTTAGGGACAATCTCCTACGAGCAGTACTTC. Translated: CASSLGTISYEQYF.

The chain recombines TRBV4-1 with TRBJ2-2, with 9 nucleotides matching TRBD2. CDR1 is MGHRA and CDR2 is YSYEKL in the germline V gene. This CDR3 contains 16 residues. The ends lost 1 base at V and 6 bases at J; junction bases unmatched: 6. The chain's CDR3 is CASSQGEREEAGELFF. As DNA, the CDR3 is TGCGCCAGCAGCCAAGGGGAGCGGGAGGAGGCCGGGGAGCTGTTTTTT.

The gene calls are TRBV28 and TRBJ2-7; TRBD2 matches at 7 bases. Germline assignment: CDR1 MDHEN and CDR2 SYDVKM. CDR3 length: 13 residues. Germline trimming cut 8 bases from V and 0 bases from J; bases unmatched to any gene: 4. CDR3 sequence reads: CASGRLASYEQYF. As DNA, the CDR3 is TGTGCCAGCGGCCGACTAGCCTCCTACGAGCAGTACTTC.

The chain employs TRBV13 and TRBJ2-1; D might be TRBD1 (6 bases). The CDR3 consists of 16 residues. Germline-derived CDR1 and CDR2 are PRHDT and FYEKMQ (reference sequence). The ends were cut back, 4 bases at V and 2 bases at J, with 15 bases in the middle. The CDR3 protein is CASSYPDRFTYNEQFF. CDR3 DNA sequence: TGTGCCAGCAGCTACCCGGACAGATTTACCTACAATGAGCAGTTCTTC.

The V call is TRBV27, the J call TRBJ2-1; D is perhaps TRBD2 (6 bases). CDR1 and CDR2 (germline): MNHEY, SMNVEV (reference sequence). The CDR3 length is 14 residues. Trimming removed 3 bases from V and 6 bases from J, with 12 bases in between. Here the CDR3 DNA reads TGTGCCAGCAGTTTCCCCTTAGCGGTCAATGAGCAGTTCTTC. This sequence encodes CASSFPLAVNEQFF.

V is TRBV19 and J is TRBJ2-3; TRBD1 agrees at 7 bases. The CDR3 has 16 amino acids. Germline assignment: CDR1 LNHDA and CDR2 SQIVND (reference sequence). Trimming at V came to 4 bases and at J to 2 bases, leaving 9 bases not matched to a gene. This CDR3 reads CASSTGGDRLTDTQYF. The CDR3 DNA follows: TGTGCCAGTAGTACAGGGGGAGACAGACTCACAGATACGCAGTATTTT.

The chain has TRBV30 and TRBJ2-5; 10 bases agree with TRBD2. Per the germline V gene, CDR1 is GTSNPN and CDR2 is SVGIG (reference sequence). V lost 3 bases, J lost 3 bases, and 7 bases stayed unmatched. CDR3 length equals 15 residues. The CDR3 spells CAWRWGTSEKETQYF. The CDR3 DNA is TGTGCCTGGAGGTGGGGGACTAGCGAGAAAGAGACCCAGTACTTC.

J is TRBJ1-2 and V is TRBV19, with 8 bases aligning to TRBD1. The ends lost 3 bases at V and 4 bases at J; junction bases unmatched: 7. This CDR3 spans 15 amino acids. Germline lookup yields CDR1 LNHDA and CDR2 SQIVND (reference sequence). The CDR3 coding sequence is TGTGCCAGTAGTATGGCTCCGGGACAGGCCTATGGCTACACCTTC. Its translation: CASSMAPGQAYGYTF.

The chain combines TRBV7-2 with TRBJ2-7, with TRBD2 matching 14 bases. CDR1 is SGHTA, CDR2 FQGNSA, per germline. The J segment lost 2 bases and the V segment lost 3 bases, leaving 3 bases of the junction unmatched. The CDR3 totals 16 residues. CDR3 protein: CASSLETSGRAYEQYF. The CDR3 coding sequence is TGTGCCAGCAGCTTGGAGACTAGCGGGAGGGCCTACGAGCAGTACTTC.

This clone occurred once. This chain uses TRBV9 with TRBJ1-2; 8 nucleotides align to TRBD1. From germline, CDR1 is SGDLS and CDR2 YYNGEE. The CDR3 covers 15 residues. Trimming at V came to 3 bases and at J to 4 bases, leaving 8 bases not matched to a gene. The DNA for the CDR3 is TGTGCCAGCAGCGCCGGACAGGGATCAGGCTATGGCTACACCTTC. Translation gives CASSAGQGSGYGYTF. Looking up the rest from reference TRBV9 and TRBJ1-2 gives the full variable domain: DSGVTQTPKHLITATGQRVTLRCSPRSGDLSVYWYQQSLDQGLQFLIQYYNGEERAKGNILERFSAQQFPDLHSELNLSSLELGDSALYFCASSAGQGSGYGYTFGSGTRLTVV.

This clone has a handful of counts. The V and J genes are TRBV19 and TRBJ2-7; 14 nucleotides match TRBD2. The CDR3 has 17 amino acids. The germline gives CDR1 LNHDA, CDR2 SQIVND (reference sequence). V shed 5 bases and J 3 bases; nucleotides not matched to a gene: 9. The DNA of the CDR3 is TGTGCCAGTAGTGTCTCCTCGGGACTAGCGGGGGTCTACGAGCAGTACTTC. Translating gives CASSVSSGLAGVYEQYF. The whole variable domain, filled in from reference TRBV19 and TRBJ2-7, reads DGGITQSPKYLFRKEGQNVTLSCEQNLNHDAMYWYRQDPGQGLRLIYYSQIVNDFQKGDIAEGYSVSREKKESFPLTVTSAQKNPTAFYLCASSVSSGLAGVYEQYFGPGTRLTVT.

The chain has TRBV27 and TRBJ2-2; D uncertain. V was clipped by 4 bases and J by 7 bases, with 4 bases between them. CDR3 length: 11 residues. The germline CDR1 and CDR2 sequences are MNHEY and SMNVEV (reference sequence). This CDR3 is CASSSGGELFF. The CDR3, as DNA: TGTGCCAGCAGTTCGGGCGGGGAGCTGTTTTTT.

The J gene is TRBJ1-2, the V gene TRBV14, with 8 positions matching TRBD1. V was clipped by 0 bases and J by 4 bases; unmatched bases: 1. The CDR3 covers 14 residues. The germline V gene encodes CDR1 SGHDN and CDR2 FVKESK. The CDR3 nucleotides are TGTGCCAGCAGCCAAGAGGACAGGGTCTATGGCTACACCTTC. It codes for CASSQEDRVYGYTF.

This chain connects TRBV2 to TRBJ2-7; D may be TRBD1 (6 bases). The V and J ends lost 7 bases and 1 base respectively, with 17 bases between them. This CDR3 region has 15 residues. Per the germline V gene, CDR1 is SNHLY and CDR2 is FYNNEI. The CDR3 sequence: CASKTTGYGSYEQYF. The DNA of the CDR3 is TGTGCCAGCAAAACTACAGGGTATGGGTCCTACGAGCAGTACTTC.

V usage is TRBV15 and J usage is TRBJ2-3, with D tentatively TRBD2 (7 bases). The length of the CDR3 is 16 residues. Germline values: CDR1 LNHNV, CDR2 YYDKDF (reference sequence). V was clipped by 3 bases and J by 2 bases, with 15 bases between them. CDR3 DNA: TGTGCCACCAGCAGGCTAGGGGGGGAGGTCACAGATACGCAGTATTTT. This gives the protein CATSRLGGEVTDTQYF.

The V and J genes are TRBV7-8 and TRBJ2-7; 13 nucleotides agree with TRBD2. Germline V lookup: CDR1 SGHVS, CDR2 FQNEAQ. This CDR3 comprises 18 residues. With 4 bases clipped from V and 7 bases from J, the junction kept 16 bases outside the gene matches. In nucleotides, the CDR3 is TGTGCCAGCAGCTCAACCGGACTAGCGGGGGTCTCGTCGGAAGAGCAGTACTTC. This encodes CASSSTGLAGVSSEEQYF.

The V call is TRBV5-1, the J call TRBJ2-3; 13 bases fit TRBD2. Germline V lookup: CDR1 SGHRS, CDR2 YFSETQ. The V and J ends lost 2 bases and 1 base, in that order; junction bases with no gene match: 1. The length of the CDR3 is 16 residues. This CDR3 reads CASSFGTSGGTDTQYF. The CDR3 DNA reads TGCGCCAGCAGCTTCGGGACTAGCGGGGGCACAGATACGCAGTATTTT.